The clone carrying this T cell receptor (beta chain) came up once. Per the germline V gene, CDR1 is SGHRS and CDR2 is YFSETQ. Trimming removed 3 bases from V and 6 bases from J; junction bases left unmatched: 5. The CDR3 length is 13 residues. The data were taken from a study of T cells in tuberculosis. General study results and limits: Some low-affinity tetramer-binding T cells may be absent from this sample.

TCR-alpha and TCR-beta chains were sequenced unpaired. Clones were read by immunoSEQ multiplex PCR, and TCRdb kept only the in-frame ones, dropping some. The repertoire holds 85,000 to 100,000 clones, under 95% seen once, with 1.9% in the top ten. Thawed, overnight-rested PBMC were stained with GMM-loaded CD1B tetramer, viability dye and anti-CD3, then sorted. C32 glucose monomycolate from Rhodococcus equi was loaded onto the CD1B tetramers. PBMC for tetramer sorting were first depleted of CD14-expressing monocytes. From each donor, some 100,000 tetramer-negative cells were sorted. This TCR was sampled from an adult woman with latent tuberculosis. The sequenced sample was CD1b-GMM tetramer-negative cells sorted from PBMCs. This rearrangement joins TRBV5-1 to TRBJ1-1; 7 bases line up with TRBD1. CDR3 sequence: CASSSTGVAEAFF. CDR3 nucleotide sequence: TGCGCCAGCAGCTCTACAGGGGTTGCTGAAGCTTTCTTT.